One T cell receptor beta chain is described in this entry. The same CDR3 also results from other DNA sequences found in this sample. This sample stems from a study of cytomegalovirus exposure and HLA in healthy donors. Study-level information: Across almost 400 genotyped donors, more than 75% landed in the Caucasian-associated ancestry cluster.

The primer mix had 60 Vbeta and 13 Jbeta primers. Repertoires were generated with immunoSEQ multiplex PCR, while TCRdb's copy carries only in-frame clones and drops some. This sample carries 150,000 or so clones, 65% to 80% of them seen once, and the ten largest clones take roughly 2%. CDR1 and CDR2 (germline): KGHSH, LQKENI. CDR3 length: 14 amino acids. Trimming took 3 bases from V and 5 from J; bases not matched to a gene: 2. The clonotype originates from a female donor in good health and CMV-seronegative. The V call is TRBV18, the J call TRBJ2-1; TRBD2 matches at 9 bases. Sequencing input: PBMCs. CDR3 loop: CASSPGLADNEQFF. The DNA for the CDR3 is TGTGCCAGCTCACCGGGACTAGCCGACAATGAGCAGTTCTTC.